This T cell receptor (beta chain) was documented in a study of blood T cells in healthy people across ages. The use of a sample-barcoded 5' primer and a J-beta primer mix characterized a second PCR of about 6 to 12 cycles. Carrying 12 random nucleotides, a template-switch adaptor labeled each individual cDNA molecule. TCRdb fed the 5' RACE reads into MiXCR, producing one record per CDR3 protein. The sample consists of roughly 1 million distinct CDR3 sequences, almost 25% of them appearing once. The people who gave samples were healthy Caucasians from Russia, aged roughly 6 to 95. The CDR3 covers 15 residues. V was shortened by 6 bases and J by 4 bases, with 18 bases between the two germline ends. This same sample was also taken into another study, of T cells of mothers and their children. That paper states: No persistent microchimeric T cell clones were detected at roughly 94 clones per million clonotypes sensitivity.

The clonotype originates from a girl aged 2 to 9 in good health. The sample comprised blood. The chain uses TRBV12-3 or TRBV12-4 and TRBJ2-5, with a weak D call TRBD1 (6 bases). CDR3 sequence reads: CASSPRLTGGETQYF. The CDR3 region has the DNA TGTGCCAGCAGCCCACGCCTGACAGGCGGAGAGACCCAGTACTTC.